Included here is one T cell receptor (beta chain) sequence, with context. Its antigen remains unknown. The sample holds other DNA sequences that translate to the same CDR3. This entry belongs to a study of CD8+ T cells in alopecia areata. Points from the study as a whole: Under tofacitinib, fewer expanded CD8+ clones appeared among the top 100 scalp clones.

Indicated treatment: oral pan-JAK inhibitor, 5-10 mg twice daily. It was cDNA, reverse transcribed from extracted RNA, that served as the sequencing template. TCRdb keeps only in-frame clones here, not all; method: immunoSEQ multiplex PCR. The sample yields approximately 120,000 clones, about 59% seen once. The receptor's source is a human donor with alopecia areata. Here the sequenced sample was CD4+ T cells sorted from blood, taken at week 4, from a patient treated with tofacitinib.

The CDR3, as DNA: TGTGCCAGCTCACCAGGGACCGCGAACTATGGCTACACCTTC. It is translated as CASSPGTANYGYTF. The chain joins TRBV18 to TRBJ1-2, with a possible D match to TRBD1 (5 bases). V lost 2 bases, J lost 2 bases, and 9 bases lay in between. The CDR3 length is 14 residues. Germline V gene data show CDR1 as KGHSH and CDR2 as LQKENI.